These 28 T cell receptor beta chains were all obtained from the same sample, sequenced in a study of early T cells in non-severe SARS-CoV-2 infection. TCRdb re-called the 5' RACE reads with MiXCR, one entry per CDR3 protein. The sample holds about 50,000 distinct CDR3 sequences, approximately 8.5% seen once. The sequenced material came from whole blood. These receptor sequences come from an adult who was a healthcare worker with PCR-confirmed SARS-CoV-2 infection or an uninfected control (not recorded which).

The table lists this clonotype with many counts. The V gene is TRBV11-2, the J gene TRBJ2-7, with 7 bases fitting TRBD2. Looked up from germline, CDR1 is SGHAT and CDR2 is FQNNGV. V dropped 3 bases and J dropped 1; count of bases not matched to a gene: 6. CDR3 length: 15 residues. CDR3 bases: TGTGCCAGCAGCTTTCCGGCGGGAGCATCCTACGAGCAGTACTTC. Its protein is CASSFPAGASYEQYF.

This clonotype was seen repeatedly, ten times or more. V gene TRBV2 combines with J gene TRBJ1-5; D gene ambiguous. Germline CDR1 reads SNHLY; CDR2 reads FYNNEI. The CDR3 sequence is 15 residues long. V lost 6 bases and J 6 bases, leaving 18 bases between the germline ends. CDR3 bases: TGTGCCAGCAGGGAATGGAGCGAGTCAGGTCAGCCCCAGCATTTT. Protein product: CASREWSESGQPQHF.

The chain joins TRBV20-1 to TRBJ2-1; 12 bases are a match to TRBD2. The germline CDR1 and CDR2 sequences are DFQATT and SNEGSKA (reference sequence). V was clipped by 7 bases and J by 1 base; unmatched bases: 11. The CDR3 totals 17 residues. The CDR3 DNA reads TGCAGTGTTCGGGGCCTAGCGGGAGGGCCGTCCTACAATGAGCAGTTCTTC. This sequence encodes CSVRGLAGGPSYNEQFF.

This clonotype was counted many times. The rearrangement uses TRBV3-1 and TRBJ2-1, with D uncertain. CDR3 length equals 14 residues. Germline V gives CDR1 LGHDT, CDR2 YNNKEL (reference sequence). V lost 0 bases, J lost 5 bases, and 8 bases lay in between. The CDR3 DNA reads TGTGCCAGCAGCCAAGATTTGCCCCACAATGAGCAGTTCTTC. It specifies CASSQDLPHNEQFF.

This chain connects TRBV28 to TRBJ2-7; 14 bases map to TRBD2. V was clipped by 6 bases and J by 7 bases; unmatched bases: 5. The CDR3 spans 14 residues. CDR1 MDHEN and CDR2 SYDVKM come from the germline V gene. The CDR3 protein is CASRPGLAGDEQYF. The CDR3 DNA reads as TGTGCCAGCAGACCGGGACTAGCGGGAGATGAGCAGTACTTC.

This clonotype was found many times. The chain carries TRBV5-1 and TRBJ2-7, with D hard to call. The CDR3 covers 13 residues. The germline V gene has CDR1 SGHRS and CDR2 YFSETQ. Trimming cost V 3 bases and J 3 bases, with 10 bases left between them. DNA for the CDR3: TGCGCCAGCAGCTGGGTCTCGGACTACGAGCAGTACTTC. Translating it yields CASSWVSDYEQYF.

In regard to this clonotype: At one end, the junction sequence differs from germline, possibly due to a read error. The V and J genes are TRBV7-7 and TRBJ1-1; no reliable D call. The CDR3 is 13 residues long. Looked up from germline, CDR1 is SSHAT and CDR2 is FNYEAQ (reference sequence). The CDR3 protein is CASSLKVNTEAFF. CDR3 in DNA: TGTGCTAGCAGCTTAAAAGTGAACACTGAAGCTTTCTTT.

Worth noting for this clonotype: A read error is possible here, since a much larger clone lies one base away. The CDR3 DNA is TGTGCCAGTAGTACTGCATCGGGGACCGAGCAGTACTTC. It is translated as CASSTASGTEQYF. This rearrangement joins TRBV19 to TRBJ2-7, with D possibly being TRBD1 or TRBD2 (5 bases each). The CDR3 consists of 13 residues. Germline values: CDR1 LNHDA, CDR2 SQIVND (reference sequence). Trimming pared 4 bases from V and 6 bases from J, leaving 13 bases between.

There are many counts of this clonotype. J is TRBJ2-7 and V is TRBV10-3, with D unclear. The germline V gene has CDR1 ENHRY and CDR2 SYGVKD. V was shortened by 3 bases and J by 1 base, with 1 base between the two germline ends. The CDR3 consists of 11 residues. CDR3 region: CAISDSYEQYF. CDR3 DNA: TGTGCCATCAGTGATTCCTACGAGCAGTACTTC.

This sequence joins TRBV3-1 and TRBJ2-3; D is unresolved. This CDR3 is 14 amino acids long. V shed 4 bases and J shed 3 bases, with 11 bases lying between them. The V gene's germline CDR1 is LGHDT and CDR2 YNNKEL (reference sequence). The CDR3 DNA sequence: TGTGCCAGCAGCCTACCGACTTTAACAGATACGCAGTATTTT. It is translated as CASSLPTLTDTQYF.

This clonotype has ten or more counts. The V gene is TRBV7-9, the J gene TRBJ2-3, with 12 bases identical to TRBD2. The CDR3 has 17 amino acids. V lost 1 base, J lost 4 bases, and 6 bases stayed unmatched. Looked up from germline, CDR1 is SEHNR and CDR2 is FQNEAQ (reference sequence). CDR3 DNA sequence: TGTGCCAGCAGCTTAGGACTAGCGGGAGTAGGGGCAGATACGCAGTATTTT. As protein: CASSLGLAGVGADTQYF.

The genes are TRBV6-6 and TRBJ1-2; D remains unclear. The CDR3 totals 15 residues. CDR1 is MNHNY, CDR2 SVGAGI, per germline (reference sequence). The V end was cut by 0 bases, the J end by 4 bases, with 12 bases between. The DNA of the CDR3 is TGTGCCAGCAGTTACTCGGGTGACGTCAGCTATGGCTACACCTTC. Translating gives CASSYSGDVSYGYTF.

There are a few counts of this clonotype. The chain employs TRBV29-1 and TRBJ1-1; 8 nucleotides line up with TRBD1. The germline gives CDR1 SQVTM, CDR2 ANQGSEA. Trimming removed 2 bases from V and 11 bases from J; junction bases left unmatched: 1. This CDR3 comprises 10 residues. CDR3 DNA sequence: TGCAGCGTTGAACGGACAGGGGCTTTCTTT. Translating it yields CSVERTGAFF.

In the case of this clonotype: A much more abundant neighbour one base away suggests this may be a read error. The CDR3 sequence is CASRSTGGWDEQSF. The CDR3 nucleotides are TGTGCCAGCAGATCTACAGGGGGCTGGGATGAGCAGTCCTTC. V gene TRBV2 combines with J gene TRBJ2-1; TRBD1 agrees at 9 bases. The CDR3 has 14 amino acids. CDR1 and CDR2 from the germline V gene are SNHLY and FYNNEI.

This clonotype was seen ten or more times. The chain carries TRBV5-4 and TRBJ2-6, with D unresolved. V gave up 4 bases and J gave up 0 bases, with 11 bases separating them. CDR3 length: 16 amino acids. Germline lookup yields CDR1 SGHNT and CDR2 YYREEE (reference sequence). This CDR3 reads CASSRLGSSGANVLTF. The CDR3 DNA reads TGTGCCAGCAGCCGCCTAGGTTCCTCTGGGGCCAACGTCCTGACTTTC. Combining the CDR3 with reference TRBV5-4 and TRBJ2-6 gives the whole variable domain ETGVTQSPTHLIKTRGQQVTLRCSSQSGHNTVSWYQQALGQGPQFIFQYYREEENGRGNFPPRFSGLQFPNYSSELNVNALELDDSALYLCASSRLGSSGANVLTFGAGSRLTVL.

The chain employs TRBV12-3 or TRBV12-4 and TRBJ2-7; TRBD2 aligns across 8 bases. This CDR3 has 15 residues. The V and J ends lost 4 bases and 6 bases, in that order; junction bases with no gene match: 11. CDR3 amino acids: CASSSSGSFRVEQYF. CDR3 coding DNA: TGTGCCAGCAGTTCGAGCGGGAGTTTTAGAGTCGAGCAGTACTTC.

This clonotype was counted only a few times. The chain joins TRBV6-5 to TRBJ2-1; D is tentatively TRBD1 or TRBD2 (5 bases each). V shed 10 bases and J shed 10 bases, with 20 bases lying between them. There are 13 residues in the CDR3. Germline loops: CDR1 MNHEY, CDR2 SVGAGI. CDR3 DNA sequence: TGTGCCACCCGCCCCCGGGGCACCGGGGAGCAGTTCTTC. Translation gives CATRPRGTGEQFF.

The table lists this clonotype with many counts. The CDR3 nucleotides are TGTGCCAGCAGCCATCAGGACAGGGGGAACGGCTACACCTTC. As protein: CASSHQDRGNGYTF. The V and J genes are TRBV4-2 and TRBJ1-2; 10 positions agree with TRBD1. CDR1 is LGHNA, CDR2 YNFKEQ, per germline. J gave up 8 bases and V 3 bases, and 6 bases lay outside the gene matches. The CDR3 contains 14 residues.

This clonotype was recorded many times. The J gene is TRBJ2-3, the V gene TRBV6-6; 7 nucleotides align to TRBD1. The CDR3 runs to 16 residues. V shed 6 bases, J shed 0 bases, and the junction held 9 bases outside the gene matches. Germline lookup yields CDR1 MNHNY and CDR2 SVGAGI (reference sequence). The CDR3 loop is CASSVYTGASTDTQYF. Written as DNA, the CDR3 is TGTGCCAGCAGCGTGTACACAGGGGCTAGCACAGATACGCAGTATTTT.

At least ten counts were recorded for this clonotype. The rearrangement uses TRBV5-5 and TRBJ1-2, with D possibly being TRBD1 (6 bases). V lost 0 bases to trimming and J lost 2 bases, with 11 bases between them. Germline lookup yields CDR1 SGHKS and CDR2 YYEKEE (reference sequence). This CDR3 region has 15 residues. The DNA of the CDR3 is TGTGCCAGCAGCTTGGCAACAGGGAGGAACTATGGCTACACCTTC. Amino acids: CASSLATGRNYGYTF.

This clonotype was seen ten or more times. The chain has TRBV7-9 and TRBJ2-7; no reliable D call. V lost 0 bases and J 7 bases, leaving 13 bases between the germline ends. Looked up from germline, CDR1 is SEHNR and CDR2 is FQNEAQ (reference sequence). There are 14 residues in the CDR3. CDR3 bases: TGTGCCAGCAGCTTAGCGGCAGTAACCGCTGAGCAGTACTTC. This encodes CASSLAAVTAEQYF.

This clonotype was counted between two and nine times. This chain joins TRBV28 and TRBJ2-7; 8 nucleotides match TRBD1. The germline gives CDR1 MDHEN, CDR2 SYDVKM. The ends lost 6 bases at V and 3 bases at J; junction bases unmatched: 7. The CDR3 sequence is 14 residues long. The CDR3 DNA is TGTGCCAGCAGCTTGATCGGACAGGGCTACGAGCAGTACTTC. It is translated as CASSLIGQGYEQYF.

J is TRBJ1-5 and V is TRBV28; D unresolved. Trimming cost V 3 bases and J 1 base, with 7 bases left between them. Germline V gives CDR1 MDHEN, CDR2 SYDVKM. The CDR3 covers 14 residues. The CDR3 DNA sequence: TGTGCCAGCAGTTTGACCTTGAGCAATCAGCCCCAGCATTTT. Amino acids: CASSLTLSNQPQHF.

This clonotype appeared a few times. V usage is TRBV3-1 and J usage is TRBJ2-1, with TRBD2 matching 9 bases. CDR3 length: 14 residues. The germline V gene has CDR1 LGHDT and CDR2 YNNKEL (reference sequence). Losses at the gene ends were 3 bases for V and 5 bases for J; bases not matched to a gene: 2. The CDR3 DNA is TGTGCCAGCAGCCAGGCGGGAGGGGACAATGAGCAGTTCTTC. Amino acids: CASSQAGGDNEQFF.

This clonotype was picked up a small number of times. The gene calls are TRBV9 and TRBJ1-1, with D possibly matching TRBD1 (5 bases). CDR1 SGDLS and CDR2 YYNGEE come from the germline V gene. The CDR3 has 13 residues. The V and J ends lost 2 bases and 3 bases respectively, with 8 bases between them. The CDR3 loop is CASSVGHDTEAFF. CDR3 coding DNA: TGTGCCAGCAGCGTCGGACACGACACTGAAGCTTTCTTT.

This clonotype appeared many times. The CDR3 coding sequence is TGTGCCAGCAGCTTGGTAGTGGGAGGGCCTACAGATACGCAGTATTTT. It encodes CASSLVVGGPTDTQYF. The J gene is TRBJ2-3, the V gene TRBV5-4, with 7 nucleotides matching TRBD2. In germline, CDR1 is SGHNT, CDR2 YYREEE (reference sequence). The CDR3 is 16 residues long. The V and J ends lost 0 bases and 3 bases, in that order; junction bases with no gene match: 7.

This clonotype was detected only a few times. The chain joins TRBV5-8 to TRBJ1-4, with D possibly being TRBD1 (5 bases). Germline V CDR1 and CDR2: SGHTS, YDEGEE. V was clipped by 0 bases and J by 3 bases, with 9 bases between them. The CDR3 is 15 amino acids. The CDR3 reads CASSLGQGANEKLFF. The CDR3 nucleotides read TGTGCCAGCAGCTTGGGCCAAGGGGCTAATGAAAAACTGTTTTTT.

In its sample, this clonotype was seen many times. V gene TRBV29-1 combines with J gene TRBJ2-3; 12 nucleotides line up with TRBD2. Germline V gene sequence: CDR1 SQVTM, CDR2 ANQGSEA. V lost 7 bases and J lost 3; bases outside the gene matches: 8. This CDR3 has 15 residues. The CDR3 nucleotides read TGCAGCGCCACTAGCGGGAGGAGTGGGACAGATACGCAGTATTTT. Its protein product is CSATSGRSGTDTQYF.